This entry lists 25 T cell receptor beta chains sequenced from one sample in a study of immune characteristics of hereditary and idiopathic chronic pancreatitis. Total pancreatectomy with islet autotransplantation was the source of the chronic pancreatitis pancreas tissue. The assay was immunoSEQ multiplex PCR, and TCRdb's table has in-frame clones only and misses some. The sample contains 1,500 to 2,000 clones, about 80% of which appear only once. Sequencing used pancreas tissue with hereditary chronic pancreatitis. Receptors originate from a human donor with chronic pancreatitis.

The chain employs TRBV12-3 or TRBV12-4 and TRBJ2-7; 8 bases line up with TRBD2. The CDR3 spans 11 residues. The V segment lost 6 bases and the J segment 13 bases; nucleotides outside the gene matches: 8. The CDR3 spells CASSNTGTRYF. The CDR3 DNA reads as TGTGCCAGCAGCAACACCGGGACTAGATACTTC.

The V call is TRBV7-2, the J call TRBJ2-3; D call uncertain. The ends were cut back, 2 bases at V and 3 bases at J, with 9 bases in the middle. Per the germline V gene, CDR1 is SGHTA and CDR2 is FQGNSA. The CDR3 is made up of 14 amino acids. The CDR3 loop reads CASSLNPATDTQYF. The CDR3 region has the DNA TGTGCCAGCAGCTTAAACCCCGCGACAGATACGCAGTATTTT.

The chain has TRBV7-9 and TRBJ2-3; possible D gene TRBD2, 5 bases. Trimming removed 1 base from V and 2 bases from J, with 10 bases in between. Germline V gives CDR1 SEHNR, CDR2 FQNEAQ (reference sequence). CDR3 length: 15 amino acids. The CDR3 coding sequence is TGTGCCAGCAGCTTAGTCTTCGGGGACACAGATACGCAGTATTTT. It is translated as CASSLVFGDTDTQYF.

The chain joins TRBV7-9 to TRBJ1-1; D remains unclear. CDR3 size: 13 residues. The germline gives CDR1 SEHNR, CDR2 FQNEAQ (reference sequence). Trimming removed 1 base from V and 7 bases from J, with 10 bases in between. CDR3: CASSLESKVEAFF. In DNA, the CDR3 is TGTGCCAGCAGCTTAGAGTCAAAAGTTGAAGCTTTCTTT.

This clone was counted between two and nine times. The V call is TRBV6-5, the J call TRBJ1-1; no firm D call. Germline CDR1 MNHEY, CDR2 SVGAGI. This CDR3 spans 14 amino acids. The V end was cut by 2 bases, the J end by 5 bases, with 12 bases between. The CDR3 here is CASSYNSLGTEAFF. In nucleotides, the CDR3 is TGTGCCAGCAGTTACAACTCGTTGGGGACTGAAGCTTTCTTT.

The table lists this clone with a count of one. The V call is TRBV5-4, the J call TRBJ2-1; 10 bases line up with TRBD1. Germline V CDR1 and CDR2: SGHNT, YYREEE (reference sequence). V lost 0 bases to trimming and J lost 7 bases; unmatched junction nucleotides: 10. CDR3 length: 17 amino acids. The CDR3 loop is CASSLAVGTGVGNEQFF. In DNA, the CDR3 is TGTGCCAGCAGCTTGGCTGTCGGGACAGGGGTGGGGAATGAGCAGTTCTTC.

J is TRBJ2-7 and V is TRBV28, with TRBD1 identical over 7 bases. The CDR3 totals 15 residues. The V gene end was trimmed by 6 bases and the J gene end by 3 bases; junction bases not matched to a gene: 11. CDR1 and CDR2 from the germline V gene are MDHEN and SYDVKM. This CDR3 is CASSDPGTAYYEQYF. CDR3 in DNA: TGTGCCAGCAGCGATCCCGGGACAGCTTACTACGAGCAGTACTTC.

V gene TRBV6-5 combines with J gene TRBJ2-5; D not certain. Deletions cut 6 bases from V and 2 bases from J, with 13 bases between. Germline V gene lookup returns CDR1 MNHEY and CDR2 SVGAGI. This CDR3 spans 14 amino acids. CDR3 region: CASRARNGQETQYF. The CDR3 coding sequence is TGTGCCAGCAGGGCCAGGAATGGACAAGAGACCCAGTACTTC.

The chain links TRBV11-3 to TRBJ2-3, with D perhaps TRBD1 (6 bases). Germline V gives CDR1 SGHNT, CDR2 YENEEA. The V end lost 0 bases, the J end lost 4 bases, and 8 bases lay between the germline ends. The CDR3 spans 14 residues. CDR3 protein: CASSLEAGADTQYF. CDR3 bases: TGTGCCAGCAGCTTAGAAGCAGGGGCAGATACGCAGTATTTT.

The rearrangement joins TRBV7-2 to TRBJ1-5; the D is unclear. The V end lost 1 base, the J end lost 0 bases, and 4 bases lay between the germline ends. In germline, CDR1 is SGHTA, CDR2 FQGNSA. The CDR3 loop spans 14 amino acids. CDR3 sequence: CASSLELSNQPQHF. In DNA form, the CDR3 reads TGTGCCAGCAGCTTAGAACTTAGCAATCAGCCCCAGCATTTT.

This rearrangement joins TRBV4-2 to TRBJ2-1; D gene unclear. The germline V gene encodes CDR1 LGHNA and CDR2 YNFKEQ. V lost 1 base and J lost 4, with 5 bases in between. The CDR3 consists of 13 residues. The CDR3 bases are TGTGCCAGCAGCCAAGCCCGGTACAATGAGCAGTTCTTC. It specifies CASSQARYNEQFF.

This chain links TRBV6-1 with TRBJ2-3; D is possibly TRBD1 (5 bases). V was shortened by 1 base and J by 2 bases, with 10 bases between the two germline ends. Germline CDR1 MNHNS, CDR2 SASEGT. The length of the CDR3 is 15 residues. The CDR3 sequence is CASSEGRTYTDTQYF. In DNA, the CDR3 is TGTGCCAGCAGTGAAGGACGGACATACACAGATACGCAGTATTTT.

This clone was recorded only once. This chain links TRBV27 with TRBJ2-7; TRBD2 might be the D (6 bases). CDR1 and CDR2 from the germline V gene are MNHEY and SMNVEV (reference sequence). The length of the CDR3 is 12 residues. V gave up 2 bases and J gave up 6 bases, with 8 bases separating them. CDR3 nucleotide sequence: TGTGCCAGCAGTTTAGGAGGGGTCGAGCAGTACTTC. Its protein product is CASSLGGVEQYF.

The chain combines TRBV28 with TRBJ2-7; no reliable D call. The CDR3 contains 11 residues. The V end lost 6 bases, the J end lost 2 bases, and 5 bases lay between the germline ends. The V gene's germline CDR1 is MDHEN and CDR2 SYDVKM. The CDR3 nucleotides are TGTGCCAGCAGCCATACCTACGAGCAGTACTTC. This translates into CASSHTYEQYF.

V is TRBV6-1 and J is TRBJ1-5; D perhaps matches TRBD1 (5 bases). Trimming left V 2 bases short and J 6 bases short, with 20 bases between. Germline V gene lookup returns CDR1 MNHNS and CDR2 SASEGT. The CDR3 consists of 17 residues. The CDR3 region has the DNA TGTGCCAGCAGTGAATTTGAGTCGGGCAGGGTCGGTCAGCCCCAGCATTTT. It encodes CASSEFESGRVGQPQHF.

V and J are TRBV5-4 and TRBJ1-3, with a possible D match to TRBD1 (6 bases). V was trimmed by 3 bases and J by 1 base, leaving 11 bases between them. CDR1 is SGHNT, CDR2 YYREEE, per germline (reference sequence). The CDR3 is 15 amino acids. CDR3 nucleotide sequence: TGTGCCAGCAGCTCTCCAACAGGGTCTGGAAACACCATATATTTT. Translated, it gives CASSSPTGSGNTIYF.

The rearrangement uses TRBV2 and TRBJ1-3; D remains ambiguous. The CDR3 length is 12 residues. The germline V gene has CDR1 SNHLY and CDR2 FYNNEI. V shed 9 bases and J shed 3 bases, with 9 bases lying between them. The CDR3 sequence is CARTMIGNTIYF. Here the CDR3 DNA reads TGTGCCAGGACAATGATTGGAAACACCATATATTTT.

The V and J genes are TRBV5-1 and TRBJ2-7, with TRBD2 identical over 8 bases. The J segment lost 6 bases and the V segment lost 3 bases, leaving 8 bases of the junction unmatched. The CDR3 has 14 amino acids. Germline assignment: CDR1 SGHRS and CDR2 YFSETQ. CDR3 bases: TGCGCCAGCAGCTCCGGACTAGCAGCGCTCGAGCAGTACTTC. The encoded protein is CASSSGLAALEQYF. The variable domain in full, with the rest retrieved from reference TRBV5-1 and TRBJ2-7, is KAGVTQTPRYLIKTRGQQVTLSCSPISGHRSVSWYQQTPGQGLQFLFEYFSETQRNKGNFPGRFSGRQFSNSRSEMNVSTLELGDSALYLCASSSGLAALEQYFGPGTRLTVT.

The chain employs TRBV5-4 and TRBJ1-4, with D tentatively TRBD1 (6 bases). This CDR3 contains 14 residues. The V gene lost 3 bases and the J gene lost 5 bases, with 11 bases spanning the gap. CDR1 is SGHNT, CDR2 YYREEE, per germline (reference sequence). The CDR3 DNA reads as TGTGCCAGCAGCTCGGACAGCTTCAATGAAAAACTGTTTTTT. Its translation: CASSSDSFNEKLFF.

As for this clone: Mismatch with germline at one junction end may stem from a read error. This rearrangement joins TRBV15 to TRBJ1-3, with D maybe TRBD1 (6 bases). The germline CDR1 and CDR2 sequences are LNHNV and YYDKDF (reference sequence). This CDR3 comprises 17 residues. The CDR3 nucleotides are TGTGTCACCAGCTCCGGGGGGCGGGAATCCTCTGGAAACACCATATATTTT. Amino acid sequence: CVTSSGGRESSGNTIYF.

The chain has TRBV5-4 and TRBJ1-2; TRBD1 aligns across 10 bases. Germline CDR1 reads SGHNT; CDR2 reads YYREEE (reference sequence). The CDR3 has 14 amino acids. The V segment lost 4 bases and the J segment 6 bases; nucleotides outside the gene matches: 6. The CDR3 loop is CASSPRTGGDGYTF. The CDR3 nucleotides are TGTGCCAGCAGCCCCCGGACAGGGGGTGATGGCTACACCTTC.

The rearrangement uses TRBV5-1 and TRBJ2-7, with TRBD2 matching over 13 bases. The germline V gene encodes CDR1 SGHRS and CDR2 YFSETQ. J lost 6 bases, V lost 4 bases, and 4 bases had no gene match. This CDR3 is built from 14 residues. The CDR3, as DNA: TGCGCCAGCAGCCTCGGACTAGCGGGAGTCGAGCAGTACTTC. It translates to CASSLGLAGVEQYF.

The CDR3 sequence is CASRALGGYTF. Written as DNA, the CDR3 is TGTGCCAGTCGCGCGTTGGGTGGCTACACCTTC. V usage is TRBV18 and J usage is TRBJ1-2; D not certain. Trimming stripped 9 bases from V and 7 bases from J, with 12 bases between. The CDR3 consists of 11 residues. The germline CDR1 and CDR2 sequences are KGHSH and LQKENI.

The rearrangement joins TRBV5-4 to TRBJ1-2; perhaps TRBD1 as D (6 bases). The CDR3 is made up of 14 amino acids. V lost 0 bases to trimming and J lost 2 bases, with 8 bases between them. Germline V gene data show CDR1 as SGHNT and CDR2 as YYREEE (reference sequence). CDR3 amino acids: CASSLEGGNYGYTF. Here the CDR3 DNA reads TGTGCCAGCAGCTTGGAGGGGGGGAACTATGGCTACACCTTC.

The chain uses TRBV5-4 and TRBJ2-5, with 12 bases matching TRBD1. Germline V CDR1 and CDR2: SGHNT, YYREEE (reference sequence). V was clipped by 5 bases and J by 9 bases; unmatched bases: 11. This CDR3 region has 15 residues. CDR3 protein: CASRFGTGGAWAQYF. For the CDR3, the DNA is TGTGCCAGCAGATTTGGGACAGGGGGCGCTTGGGCCCAGTACTTC.